The sequence of this TCR beta chain was determined in a study of CD8 T cells in Susac syndrome. Whole-study findings and limits: In its TCR sequencing and HLA analysis, the study acknowledged that the number of individuals was relatively small.

The authors carried out high-throughput sequencing of TCR beta. They applied it to CD8+ and CD4+ T cells obtained from blood. It was with random hexamers that roughly 0.45 to 1 ug RNA was reverse transcribed. It was immunoSEQ multiplex PCR that amplified TCR beta CDR3 across 54 Vbeta and 13 Jbeta. TCRdb re-analysed the immunoSEQ multiplex PCR reads in MiXCR, keeping a single row per CDR3 protein. This table holds fewer than 85,000 distinct CDR3 sequences, approximately 94% found once. The CDR3 consists of 15 residues. Germline V gene sequence: CDR1 LGHNA, CDR2 YNFKEQ. The junction had 3 bases not matched to a gene; V was cut back by 1 base and J by 4 bases. In the case of this clonotype: Its target is not known.

Sequencing was done on a sample of CD8+ T cells from PBMCs. The chain joins TRBV4-2 to TRBJ2-1; the match to TRBD1 covers 8 bases. The clonotype was recovered from a human donor with Susac syndrome. CDR3 region: CASSQAGGAYNEQFF. DNA of the CDR3: TGTGCCAGCAGCCAAGCAGGGGGCGCTTACAATGAGCAGTTCTTC.